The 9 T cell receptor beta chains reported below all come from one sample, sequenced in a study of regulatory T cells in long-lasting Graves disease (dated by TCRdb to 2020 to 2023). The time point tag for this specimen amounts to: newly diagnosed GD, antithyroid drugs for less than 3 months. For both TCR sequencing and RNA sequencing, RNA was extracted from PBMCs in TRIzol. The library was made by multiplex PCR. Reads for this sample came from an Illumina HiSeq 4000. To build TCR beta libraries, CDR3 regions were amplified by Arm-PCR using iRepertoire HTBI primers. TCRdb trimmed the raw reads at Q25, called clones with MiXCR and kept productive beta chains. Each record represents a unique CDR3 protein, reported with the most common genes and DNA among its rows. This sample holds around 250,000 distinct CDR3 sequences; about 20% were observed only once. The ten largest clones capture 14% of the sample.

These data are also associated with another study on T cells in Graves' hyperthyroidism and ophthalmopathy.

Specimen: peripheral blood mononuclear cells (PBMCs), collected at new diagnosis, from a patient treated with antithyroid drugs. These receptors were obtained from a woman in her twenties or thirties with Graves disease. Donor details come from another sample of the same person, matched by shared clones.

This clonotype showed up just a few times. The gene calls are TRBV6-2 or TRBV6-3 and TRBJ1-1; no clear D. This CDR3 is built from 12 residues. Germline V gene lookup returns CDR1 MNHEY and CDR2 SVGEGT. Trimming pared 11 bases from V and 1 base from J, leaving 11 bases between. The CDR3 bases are TGTGCCTGCTCGAAGGGGAACACTGAAGCTTTCTTT. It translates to CACSKGNTEAFF.

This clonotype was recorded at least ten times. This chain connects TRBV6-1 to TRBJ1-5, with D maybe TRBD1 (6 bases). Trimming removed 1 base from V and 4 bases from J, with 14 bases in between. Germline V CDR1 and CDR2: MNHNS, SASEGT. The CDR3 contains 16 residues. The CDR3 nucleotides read TGTGCCAGCAGTGAAGTAAAGGGGACAAATAATCAGCCCCAGCATTTT. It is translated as CASSEVKGTNNQPQHF.

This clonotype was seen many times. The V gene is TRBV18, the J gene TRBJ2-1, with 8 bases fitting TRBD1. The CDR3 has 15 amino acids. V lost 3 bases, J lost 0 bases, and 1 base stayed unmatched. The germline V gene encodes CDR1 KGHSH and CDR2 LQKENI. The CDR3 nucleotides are TGTGCCAGCTCACCCGGGACAGGCTCCTACAATGAGCAGTTCTTC. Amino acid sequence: CASSPGTGSYNEQFF. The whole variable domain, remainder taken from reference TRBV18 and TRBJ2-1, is NAGVMQNPRHLVRRRGQEARLRCSPMKGHSHVYWYRQLPEEGLKFMVYLQKENIIDESGMPKERFSAEFPKEGPSILRIQQVVRGDSAAYFCASSPGTGSYNEQFFGPGTRLTVL.

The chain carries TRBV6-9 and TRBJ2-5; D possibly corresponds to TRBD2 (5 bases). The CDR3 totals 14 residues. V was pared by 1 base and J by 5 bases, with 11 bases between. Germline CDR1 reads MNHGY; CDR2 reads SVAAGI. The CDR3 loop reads CASSYFSVGETQYF. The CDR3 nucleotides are TGTGCCAGCAGTTATTTTAGCGTGGGGGAGACCCAGTACTTC.

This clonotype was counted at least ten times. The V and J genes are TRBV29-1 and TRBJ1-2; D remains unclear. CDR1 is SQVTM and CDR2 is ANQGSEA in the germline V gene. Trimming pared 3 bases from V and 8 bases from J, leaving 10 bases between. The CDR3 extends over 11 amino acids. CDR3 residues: CSVELPEGYTF. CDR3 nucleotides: TGCAGCGTTGAGCTGCCTGAGGGCTACACCTTC.

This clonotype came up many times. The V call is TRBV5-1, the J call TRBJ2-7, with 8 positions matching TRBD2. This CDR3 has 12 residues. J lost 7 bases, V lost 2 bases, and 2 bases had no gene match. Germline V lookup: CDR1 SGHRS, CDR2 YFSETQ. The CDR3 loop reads CASSFASGEQYF. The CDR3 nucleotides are TGCGCCAGCAGCTTTGCTAGCGGGGAGCAGTACTTC.

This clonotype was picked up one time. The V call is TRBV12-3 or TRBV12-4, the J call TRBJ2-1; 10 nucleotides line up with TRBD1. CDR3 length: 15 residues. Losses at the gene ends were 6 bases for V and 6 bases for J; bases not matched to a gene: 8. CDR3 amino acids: CASRADRGHGNEQFF. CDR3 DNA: TGTGCCAGCAGGGCCGACAGGGGGCACGGCAATGAGCAGTTCTTC.

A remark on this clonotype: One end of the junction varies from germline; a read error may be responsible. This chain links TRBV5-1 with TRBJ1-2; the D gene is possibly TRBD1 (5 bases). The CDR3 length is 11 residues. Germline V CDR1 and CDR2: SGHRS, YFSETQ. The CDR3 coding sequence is TGCGCCAACAGCTTGGGGGATGGCTACACCTTC. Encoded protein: CANSLGDGYTF.

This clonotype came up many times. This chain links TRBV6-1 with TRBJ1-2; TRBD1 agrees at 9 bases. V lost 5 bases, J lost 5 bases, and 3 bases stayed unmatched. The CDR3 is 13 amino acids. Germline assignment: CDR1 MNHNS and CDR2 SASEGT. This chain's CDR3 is CASSRDREYGYTF. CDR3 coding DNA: TGTGCCAGCAGTAGGGACAGGGAGTATGGCTACACCTTC.